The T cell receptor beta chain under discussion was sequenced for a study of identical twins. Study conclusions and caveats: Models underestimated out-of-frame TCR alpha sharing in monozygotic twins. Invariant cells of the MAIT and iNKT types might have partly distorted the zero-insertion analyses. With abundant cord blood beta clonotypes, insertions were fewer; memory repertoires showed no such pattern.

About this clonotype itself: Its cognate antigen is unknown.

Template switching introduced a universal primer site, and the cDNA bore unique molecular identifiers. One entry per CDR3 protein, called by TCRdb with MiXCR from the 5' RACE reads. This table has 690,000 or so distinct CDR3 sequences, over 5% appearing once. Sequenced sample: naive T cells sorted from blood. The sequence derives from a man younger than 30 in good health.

This CDR3 reads CASIPEGQGNQPQHF. CDR3 bases: TGTGCCAGCATCCCCGAGGGACAGGGTAATCAGCCCCAGCATTTT. The V gene is TRBV12-3 or TRBV12-4, the J gene TRBJ1-5; 9 bases map to TRBD1. This CDR3 has 15 residues. J gave up 4 bases and V 7 bases, and 8 bases lay outside the gene matches.